This T cell receptor beta chain was sequenced during a study of shared clonotypes between healthy human individuals. The repertoire was sequenced with immunoSEQ multiplex PCR; TCRdb's copy has only in-frame clones and lacks some. The sample records roughly 2.4 million clones, approximately 94% being singletons. Germline V gene sequence: CDR1 SGHRS, CDR2 YFSETQ. V was trimmed by 2 bases and J by 1 base, leaving 15 bases between them. The CDR3 length is 16 residues. Comments on this clone: Its specificity is unknown.

The study's findings and limits: Across several donors, naive CD4 shared about 5%, naive CD8 over 3%, memory CD4 about 2.5%, memory CD8 roughly 0.37%.

Sequencing was performed on naive CD4+ T cells sorted from blood. As for subset: CD45RA+ positively selected. The receptor's source is a man between 18 and 35 years old in good health. The rearrangement joins TRBV5-1 to TRBJ2-5; D unresolved. The CDR3 nucleotides are TGCGCCAGCAGCTTAGGCGCAGGAACGGGCCAAGAGACCCAGTACTTC. Residues: CASSLGAGTGQETQYF. Drawing the rest from reference TRBV5-1 and TRBJ2-5, the complete variable domain is KAGVTQTPRYLIKTRGQQVTLSCSPISGHRSVSWYQQTPGQGLQFLFEYFSETQRNKGNFPGRFSGRQFSNSRSEMNVSTLELGDSALYLCASSLGAGTGQETQYFGPGTRLLVL.